Listed below are T cell receptor beta chains from one sample, sequenced in a study of cytomegalovirus exposure and HLA in healthy donors. The method was immunoSEQ multiplex PCR; TCRdb's version includes in-frame clones alone and lacks a portion of them. This sample yields 110,000 or so clones, of which approximately 67% are seen a single time; almost 8.5% belongs to the top ten. The sequenced sample consisted of PBMCs. All receptors derive from a man aged 18 to 29 in good health and CMV-seropositive. Each CDR3 is given with its conserved first and last residue. Each record gives: CDR3 DNA, CDR3 protein, J gene, V gene, clone size, D gene. D genes are given only for firm matches. Clone size, where shown, is once, few, many, or a class for clones that have expanded.

CDR3nt: TGTGCCAGCAGTTTAGTGCCCGGGGATAGCACAGATACGCAGTATTTT
CDR3aa: CASSLVPGDSTDTQYF
j_gene: TRBJ2-3
v_gene: TRBV28
abundance: -
d_gene: -

CDR3nt: TGTTCCAGCAGCCTGGGACAGGGGGCTGGAAACACCATATATTTT
CDR3aa: CSSSLGQGAGNTIYF
j_gene: TRBJ1-3
v_gene: TRBV7-9
abundance: -
d_gene: TRBD1

CDR3nt: TGCGCCAGCAGCCAAGAATGGACTAGCGGATTTCGGGAGCAGTACTTC
CDR3aa: CASSQEWTSGFREQYF
j_gene: TRBJ2-7
v_gene: TRBV4-1
abundance: -
d_gene: TRBD2

CDR3nt: TGTGCCAGCAGCGTGACAGGGGAATTTAGCAATCAGCCCCAGCATTTT
CDR3aa: CASSVTGEFSNQPQHF
j_gene: TRBJ1-5
v_gene: TRBV5-6
abundance: -
d_gene: TRBD1

CDR3nt: TGCAGTGCCCCCCTCGGTGGCTACACCTTC
CDR3aa: CSAPLGGYTF
j_gene: TRBJ1-2
v_gene: TRBV20-1
abundance: -
d_gene: -

CDR3nt: TGTGCCAGCGCGCGGGAAATCTCTGGAAACACCATATATTTT
CDR3aa: CASAREISGNTIYF
j_gene: TRBJ1-3
v_gene: TRBV6-1
abundance: -
d_gene: -

CDR3nt: TGTGCCAGCACCGCAGGGGTGCCTGGAGGCTACGAGCAGTACTTC
CDR3aa: CASTAGVPGGYEQYF
j_gene: TRBJ2-7
v_gene: TRBV6-1
abundance: -
d_gene: -

CDR3nt: TGTGCCAGCAGAATGATAGCCCAAGAGACCCAGTACTTC
CDR3aa: CASRMIAQETQYF
j_gene: TRBJ2-5
v_gene: TRBV5-4
abundance: -
d_gene: -

CDR3nt: TGCGCCAGCAGCCCCCGGGACCGGGGGGAAGAGACCCAGTACTTC
CDR3aa: CASSPRDRGEETQYF
j_gene: TRBJ2-5
v_gene: TRBV5-1
abundance: few
d_gene: TRBD2

CDR3nt: TGCGCGATTTATCGGGACAGGGCGAACACTGAAGCTTTCTTT
CDR3aa: CAIYRDRANTEAFF
j_gene: TRBJ1-1
v_gene: TRBV10-1
abundance: -
d_gene: TRBD1

CDR3nt: TGTGCCAGCAGCCGCCTTGAAGGGGATGGGGATGGCTACACCTTC
CDR3aa: CASSRLEGDGDGYTF
j_gene: TRBJ1-2
v_gene: TRBV7-9
abundance: -
d_gene: -

CDR3nt: TGTGCCAGTAGTATAGCCCGACTAGCGGGGGTTGGTAATGAGCAGTTCTTC
CDR3aa: CASSIARLAGVGNEQFF
j_gene: TRBJ2-1
v_gene: TRBV19
abundance: -
d_gene: TRBD2

CDR3nt: TGTGCCAGCACCACCGGGCGGAGGTCAGGAGAGACCCAGTACTTC
CDR3aa: CASTTGRRSGETQYF
j_gene: TRBJ2-5
v_gene: TRBV2
abundance: -
d_gene: -

CDR3nt: TGTGCCAGCAGCCCAGGGGGCAGGGGGCAAGAGACCCAGTACTTC
CDR3aa: CASSPGGRGQETQYF
j_gene: TRBJ2-5
v_gene: TRBV5-4
abundance: -
d_gene: TRBD1

CDR3nt: TGTGCCAGCAGCCAAGCGACAGGGACTTGGGAGACCCAGTACTTC
CDR3aa: CASSQATGTWETQYF
j_gene: TRBJ2-5
v_gene: TRBV14
abundance: -
d_gene: -

CDR3nt: TGTGCCAGCAGGCCGGGACAGGGTTACGAGCAGTACTTC
CDR3aa: CASRPGQGYEQYF
j_gene: TRBJ2-7
v_gene: TRBV25-1
abundance: few
d_gene: TRBD1

CDR3nt: TGTGCCAGCAGTGCTTCAGGGGGCTTGTACTATGGCTACACCTTC
CDR3aa: CASSASGGLYYGYTF
j_gene: TRBJ1-2
v_gene: TRBV6-5
abundance: -
d_gene: TRBD1

CDR3nt: TGTGCCAGCAAGCCCGACAGGGGATCAAATGAAAAACTGTTTTTT
CDR3aa: CASKPDRGSNEKLFF
j_gene: TRBJ1-4
v_gene: TRBV6-5
abundance: -
d_gene: TRBD1

CDR3nt: TGTGCCAGCAGTGGCCGGGGGGGGGCCCTCACAGATACGCAGTATTTT
CDR3aa: CASSGRGGALTDTQYF
j_gene: TRBJ2-3
v_gene: TRBV6-1
abundance: -
d_gene: TRBD2

CDR3nt: TGTGCCAGCAGTCCGACAGGGGGCTTTGGCTACACCTTC
CDR3aa: CASSPTGGFGYTF
j_gene: TRBJ1-2
v_gene: TRBV27
abundance: -
d_gene: TRBD1

CDR3nt: TGTGCCTGGAGGGCGGCGAACACCGGGGAGCTGTTTTTT
CDR3aa: CAWRAANTGELFF
j_gene: TRBJ2-2
v_gene: TRBV30
abundance: -
d_gene: -

CDR3nt: TGTGCCAGCAGCAGGGGGCTGGGCAATCAGCCCCAGCATTTT
CDR3aa: CASSRGLGNQPQHF
j_gene: TRBJ1-5
v_gene: TRBV11-2
abundance: few
d_gene: TRBD1

CDR3nt: TGTGCTAGTGGCAGTGGCCAGGTAGGAACTGAAGCTTTCTTT
CDR3aa: CASGSGQVGTEAFF
j_gene: TRBJ1-1
v_gene: TRBV12-5
abundance: many
d_gene: -

CDR3nt: TGTGCCAGCAGGGTATCTAGCGGGGGTCCAGATACGCAGTATTTT
CDR3aa: CASRVSSGGPDTQYF
j_gene: TRBJ2-3
v_gene: TRBV6-1
abundance: -
d_gene: TRBD2

CDR3nt: TGTGCCAGCAGCTTACCGGGGTTCACAGATACGCAGTATTTT
CDR3aa: CASSLPGFTDTQYF
j_gene: TRBJ2-3
v_gene: TRBV5-6
abundance: few
d_gene: -

CDR3nt: TGTGCCAGCAGTTCAGGACTAGCGGGGGGAAGCACAGATACGCAGTATTTT
CDR3aa: CASSSGLAGGSTDTQYF
j_gene: TRBJ2-3
v_gene: TRBV28
abundance: -
d_gene: TRBD2

CDR3nt: TGTGCCTGGACTAGCGGGAGGAGCTCCTACAATGAGCAGTTCTTC
CDR3aa: CAWTSGRSSYNEQFF
j_gene: TRBJ2-1
v_gene: TRBV30
abundance: few
d_gene: TRBD2

CDR3nt: TGTGCCAGTAGTATAGGGAGGGGAGGGGCCACAGATACGCAGTATTTT
CDR3aa: CASSIGRGGATDTQYF
j_gene: TRBJ2-3
v_gene: TRBV19
abundance: -
d_gene: TRBD2

CDR3nt: TGTGCCAGCTCACCACGCAGGGTCGAGAATTCACCCCTCCACTTT
CDR3aa: CASSPRRVENSPLHF
j_gene: TRBJ1-6
v_gene: TRBV18
abundance: -
d_gene: -

CDR3nt: TGTGCCAGCCTGGATTGGGACAGGACAAAAGAGACCCAGTACTTC
CDR3aa: CASLDWDRTKETQYF
j_gene: TRBJ2-5
v_gene: TRBV25-1
abundance: few
d_gene: TRBD1

CDR3nt: TGTGCCAGCAGTTTCGAGGCGGGCACCGGGGAGCTGTTTTTT
CDR3aa: CASSFEAGTGELFF
j_gene: TRBJ2-2
v_gene: TRBV27
abundance: -
d_gene: -

CDR3nt: TGTGCCAGCAGTTTATCGTGGGGCCTCGGGGGAAACACCATATATTTT
CDR3aa: CASSLSWGLGGNTIYF
j_gene: TRBJ1-3
v_gene: TRBV27
abundance: -
d_gene: -

CDR3nt: TGCAGCGTCCAGGGGGCGGGCGGCTACACCTTC
CDR3aa: CSVQGAGGYTF
j_gene: TRBJ1-2
v_gene: TRBV29-1
abundance: once
d_gene: TRBD1

CDR3nt: TGCGCCAGCAGCCCTCTCCTAGCGGGGGCGAACACCGGGGAGCTGTTTTTT
CDR3aa: CASSPLLAGANTGELFF
j_gene: TRBJ2-2
v_gene: TRBV5-1
abundance: few
d_gene: TRBD2

CDR3nt: TGTGCCAGCAATACCGACAAATACTCTGGAAACACCATATATTTT
CDR3aa: CASNTDKYSGNTIYF
j_gene: TRBJ1-3
v_gene: TRBV11-2
abundance: -
d_gene: -

CDR3nt: TGCGCCAGCACTCGGGGGGCCGCGAACACCGGGGAGCTGTTTTTT
CDR3aa: CASTRGAANTGELFF
j_gene: TRBJ2-2
v_gene: TRBV5-1
abundance: -
d_gene: -

CDR3nt: TGTGCCAGCAGTTACTCTCCGGGACTTCAAGAGACCCAGTACTTC
CDR3aa: CASSYSPGLQETQYF
j_gene: TRBJ2-5
v_gene: TRBV6-6
abundance: -
d_gene: -

CDR3nt: TGTGCCAGCAGTGAGAGGGTCGGTGGACAAGAGACCCAGTACTTC
CDR3aa: CASSERVGGQETQYF
j_gene: TRBJ2-5
v_gene: TRBV2
abundance: -
d_gene: -

CDR3nt: TGTGCCAGCAGTTTTAATTTAGGCCTAAGCGGTCTGACTTTC
CDR3aa: CASSFNLGLSGLTF
j_gene: TRBJ2-6
v_gene: TRBV27
abundance: -
d_gene: -

CDR3nt: TGTGCCATTTCCCGCAGAAGTCAAGAGACCCAGTACTTC
CDR3aa: CAISRRSQETQYF
j_gene: TRBJ2-5
v_gene: TRBV6-1
abundance: few
d_gene: -

CDR3nt: TGTGCCAGCACGAGACTGACCACAGATACGCAGTATTTT
CDR3aa: CASTRLTTDTQYF
j_gene: TRBJ2-3
v_gene: TRBV13
abundance: few
d_gene: -

CDR3nt: TGTGCCAGCTCACCACCGTCGGGGACAGGGTACTATGGCTACACCTTC
CDR3aa: CASSPPSGTGYYGYTF
j_gene: TRBJ1-2
v_gene: TRBV18
abundance: -
d_gene: TRBD1

CDR3nt: TGTGCCACCACAGTAGCGGGGGGGCGATATGAGCAGTTCTTC
CDR3aa: CATTVAGGRYEQFF
j_gene: TRBJ2-1
v_gene: TRBV7-9
abundance: -
d_gene: TRBD2

CDR3nt: TGTGCCAGCAGTGAGCCTGGGGGGGCGCGGGCTTTCTTT
CDR3aa: CASSEPGGARAFF
j_gene: TRBJ1-1
v_gene: TRBV25-1
abundance: -
d_gene: -

CDR3nt: TGTGCCAGCAGCACAGGACAGGTGGCTGGGGCCAACGTCCTGACTTTC
CDR3aa: CASSTGQVAGANVLTF
j_gene: TRBJ2-6
v_gene: TRBV11-2
abundance: -
d_gene: TRBD1

CDR3nt: TGTGCCAGCAGCTTTGGGTCAGGGGCGGAAGCTTTCTTT
CDR3aa: CASSFGSGAEAFF
j_gene: TRBJ1-1
v_gene: TRBV7-8
abundance: -
d_gene: -

CDR3nt: TGTGCCACCAGCAGAGATTTAGGGGAGGTTGGCTACACCTTC
CDR3aa: CATSRDLGEVGYTF
j_gene: TRBJ1-2
v_gene: TRBV15
abundance: -
d_gene: -

CDR3nt: TGCGCCAGCAGCTTTACAGGGCGGACTGAAGCTTTCTTT
CDR3aa: CASSFTGRTEAFF
j_gene: TRBJ1-1
v_gene: TRBV5-1
abundance: -
d_gene: -

CDR3nt: TGCAGCCTTTCTAGGGGTACAGGGGGCACTGAAGCTTTCTTT
CDR3aa: CSLSRGTGGTEAFF
j_gene: TRBJ1-1
v_gene: TRBV29-1
abundance: once
d_gene: TRBD1

CDR3nt: TGTGCCTCCAGAGTGAGTAGCGGGGGGCACAACAATGAGCAGTTCTTC
CDR3aa: CASRVSSGGHNNEQFF
j_gene: TRBJ2-1
v_gene: TRBV6-4
abundance: -
d_gene: TRBD2

CDR3nt: TGTGCCAGCAGCTTGGAGCCGTATAATTCACCCCTCCACTTT
CDR3aa: CASSLEPYNSPLHF
j_gene: TRBJ1-6
v_gene: TRBV5-4
abundance: -
d_gene: -

CDR3nt: TGTGCCAGCTCACTACAGACAGGGTCGATGGGAACCGGGGAGCTGTTTTTT
CDR3aa: CASSLQTGSMGTGELFF
j_gene: TRBJ2-2
v_gene: TRBV18
abundance: once
d_gene: TRBD1

CDR3nt: TGCGCCAGCAGCTTCGGGACAGCACGGGGGAACTATGGCTACACCTTC
CDR3aa: CASSFGTARGNYGYTF
j_gene: TRBJ1-2
v_gene: TRBV5-1
abundance: -
d_gene: TRBD1